A single T cell receptor (beta chain) is shown here with its context. As yet, its antigen is unknown. The sample belongs to a study of T cell responses to AZD1222 COVID-19 vaccine. Study-level findings and limits: A mostly white British donor set with more females was recruited, and clonal diversity was possibly underestimated.

Repertoires were generated with immunoSEQ multiplex PCR, while TCRdb's copy carries only in-frame clones and drops some. The data show about 67,000 clones, with about four fifths seen just once and 5% to 6.5% held by the top ten. The length of the CDR3 is 15 residues. Germline values: CDR1 SGHTA, CDR2 FQGNSA. Trimming took 1 base from V and 8 from J, leaving 15 bases between them. This TCR came from an adult who received the AZD1222 COVID-19 vaccine. The chain employs TRBV7-2 and TRBJ1-5; D is unresolved. The sequenced sample was peripheral blood, obtained 28 days after the second AZD1222 dose. The CDR3: CASSLEVRPWEPQHF. The CDR3 DNA is TGTGCCAGCAGCTTAGAGGTCCGGCCGTGGGAGCCCCAGCATTTT.